These 15 T cell receptor beta chains were sequenced from one sample in a study of blood T cell repertoires in COVID-19. The table came from immunoSEQ multiplex PCR; TCRdb's copy has only in-frame clones and leaves some out. In the table there are a few hundred thousand clones, 75% to 90% of which are singletons. What was sequenced was peripheral blood. All receptors come from a man aged 55-75 years who had recovered from COVID-19.

The V and J genes are TRBV5-1 and TRBJ1-5; TRBD1 matches at 7 bases. The CDR3 covers 21 residues. V lost 5 bases to trimming and J lost 4 bases; unmatched junction nucleotides: 27. The germline V gene encodes CDR1 SGHRS and CDR2 YFSETQ. Here the CDR3 DNA reads TGCGCCAGCAGGGGTAAGTCTTTAGTCCGGGACAGAAACCAGCATAATCAGCCCCAGCATTTT. This gives the protein CASRGKSLVRDRNQHNQPQHF. The whole variable domain, filled in from reference TRBV5-1 and TRBJ1-5, reads KAGVTQTPRYLIKTRGQQVTLSCSPISGHRSVSWYQQTPGQGLQFLFEYFSETQRNKGNFPGRFSGRQFSNSRSEMNVSTLELGDSALYLCASRGKSLVRDRNQHNQPQHFGDGTRLSIL.

The chain couples TRBV15 to TRBJ2-3; D perhaps matches TRBD2 (5 bases). The CDR3 has 16 amino acids. Germline V lookup: CDR1 LNHNV, CDR2 YYDKDF (reference sequence). Trimming removed 0 bases at V and 2 bases at J, with 12 bases between. CDR3 bases: TGTGCCACCAGCAGAGATCGAGGGAAACTCACAGATACGCAGTATTTT. Protein product: CATSRDRGKLTDTQYF.

Only a few counts were recorded for this clone. At one end, the junction sequence differs from germline, possibly due to a read error. The chain's CDR3 is CASSTGLADTQYF. The CDR3 DNA is TGTGCTAGCAGCACTGGACTAGCTGATACGCAGTATTTT. The rearrangement uses TRBV7-7 and TRBJ2-3; 8 bases map to TRBD2. The CDR3 sequence is 13 residues long. Per germline, CDR1 SSHAT and CDR2 FNYEAQ (reference sequence).

V gene TRBV6-5 combines with J gene TRBJ2-2; 7 bases map to TRBD1. The CDR3 is 15 residues long. CDR1 is MNHEY, CDR2 SVGAGI, per germline. J was trimmed by 3 bases and V by 6 bases; bases with no gene match: 7. CDR3 nucleotide sequence: TGTGCCAGCAGACGCGGACAGGAATACACCGGGGAGCTGTTTTTT. This translates into CASRRGQEYTGELFF.

The rearrangement links TRBV7-7 to TRBJ2-1, with D possibly matching TRBD1 (6 bases). Germline V CDR1 and CDR2: SSHAT, FNYEAQ (reference sequence). The CDR3 totals 13 residues. Trimming cost V 3 bases and J 6 bases, with 9 bases left between them. CDR3: CASSFRDTNEQFF. CDR3 bases: TGTGCCAGCAGCTTCCGGGACACCAATGAGCAGTTCTTC.

J is TRBJ1-4 and V is TRBV6-5; 9 bases match TRBD1. This CDR3 has 15 amino acids. J gave up 5 bases and V 6 bases, and 7 bases lay outside the gene matches. Germline CDR1 reads MNHEY; CDR2 reads SVGAGI. CDR3 region: CASRLGTGPNEKLFF. The CDR3 DNA is TGTGCCAGCAGGTTGGGGACAGGGCCAAATGAAAAACTGTTTTTT.

This clone occurred a few times. The chain has TRBV5-5 and TRBJ1-4; 7 nucleotides match TRBD1. The CDR3 is made up of 14 amino acids. V lost 0 bases, J lost 7 bases, and 3 bases stayed unmatched. The germline gives CDR1 SGHKS, CDR2 YYEKEE (reference sequence). CDR3 coding DNA: TGTGCCAGCAGCTTGGACAGGGGTGGTGAAAAACTGTTTTTT. It encodes CASSLDRGGEKLFF.

The table lists this clone with a count of one. The gene calls are TRBV4-1 and TRBJ2-1; the match to TRBD2 covers 10 bases. The CDR3 has 18 amino acids. Germline V gene sequence: CDR1 MGHRA, CDR2 YSYEKL. With 1 base clipped from V and 5 bases from J, the junction kept 11 bases outside the gene matches. The CDR3 protein is CASSQGLPSGSFHNEQFF. CDR3 in DNA: TGCGCCAGCAGCCAAGGGCTTCCTAGCGGGAGTTTCCACAATGAGCAGTTCTTC.

Only one count was recorded for this clone. This chain connects TRBV6-5 to TRBJ2-5; the D gene is possibly TRBD2 (5 bases). V was cut by 6 bases and J by 5 bases, with 10 bases left in between. Germline V gene sequence: CDR1 MNHEY, CDR2 SVGAGI. The CDR3 extends over 12 amino acids. The CDR3 here is CASSPTSETQYF. The CDR3 DNA sequence: TGTGCCAGCAGCCCCACTAGTGAGACCCAGTACTTC.

The chain is built from TRBV5-8 and TRBJ1-1; D not resolved. Trimming stripped 3 bases from V and 4 bases from J, with 16 bases between. This CDR3 is built from 15 residues. Germline V lookup: CDR1 SGHTS, CDR2 YDEGEE. For the CDR3, the DNA is TGTGCCAGCAGCTCGACACCCAGGCGGGGCACTGAAGCTTTCTTT. Protein sequence: CASSSTPRRGTEAFF. Together with reference TRBV5-8 and TRBJ1-1, the CDR3 gives the full variable domain: EAGVTQSPTHLIKTRGQQATLRCSPISGHTSVYWYQQALGLGLQFLLWYDEGEERNRGNFPPRFSGRQFPNYSSELNVNALELEDSALYLCASSSTPRRGTEAFFGQGTRLTVV.

J is TRBJ2-7 and V is TRBV5-4; D might be TRBD1 (5 bases). Germline V CDR1 and CDR2: SGHNT, YYREEE (reference sequence). V lost 5 bases and J 3 bases, leaving 12 bases between the germline ends. This CDR3 comprises 13 residues. The CDR3 spells CASRSGQGYEQYF. In DNA, the CDR3 is TGTGCCAGCAGGTCTGGCCAGGGCTACGAGCAGTACTTC.

Only a few counts were recorded for this clone. This chain joins TRBV24-1 and TRBJ2-2; D possibly corresponds to TRBD2 (6 bases). CDR3 length: 13 amino acids. Germline V gene sequence: CDR1 KGHDR, CDR2 SFDVKD. V gave up 9 bases and J gave up 3 bases, with 10 bases separating them. In nucleotides, the CDR3 is TGTGCCACCCGGGAGAAGGACACCGGGGAGCTGTTTTTT. Protein sequence: CATREKDTGELFF.

The CDR3 sequence: CASSLDSGGYEQYF. As DNA, the CDR3 is TGCGCCAGCAGCTTGGATAGCGGGGGCTACGAGCAGTACTTC. The gene calls are TRBV5-1 and TRBJ2-7; 9 bases match TRBD2. With V trimmed by 0 bases and J by 3 bases, 1 base remained unmatched. The germline gives CDR1 SGHRS, CDR2 YFSETQ. This CDR3 is 14 amino acids long.

The J gene is TRBJ2-7, the V gene TRBV10-2; 13 nucleotides line up with TRBD2. CDR1 and CDR2 (germline): WSHSY, SAAADI. This CDR3 region has 16 residues. The trim removed 8 bases at V and 4 bases at J, leaving 11 bases unmatched. As DNA, the CDR3 is TGCGCCAGCCTACGGACTAGCGGGAGTAGTGTGTACGAGCAGTACTTC. Protein product: CASLRTSGSSVYEQYF.

CDR3 region: CASSLGQEDSPLHF. The CDR3 DNA is TGCGCCAGCAGCTTGGGACAGGAAGATTCACCCCTCCACTTT. This chain links TRBV5-1 with TRBJ1-6; a weak D match, TRBD1 (6 bases). V gave up 0 bases and J gave up 8 bases, with 9 bases separating them. This CDR3 spans 14 amino acids. The germline gives CDR1 SGHRS, CDR2 YFSETQ.